The 32 T cell receptor beta chains below come from one sample, sequenced in a study of blood T cell repertoires in COVID-19. Clones were read by immunoSEQ multiplex PCR, and TCRdb kept only the in-frame ones, dropping some. Altogether 150,000 to 200,000 clones are present, 80% being singletons, with the ten largest covering less than 6%. The sample was PBMCs or T cells enriched from blood (not recorded which). These receptors were taken from a man aged 40-55 years who had recovered from COVID-19.

The genes are TRBV7-9 and TRBJ1-5; 7 nucleotides agree with TRBD1. The CDR3 sequence is 17 residues long. The germline gives CDR1 SEHNR, CDR2 FQNEAQ (reference sequence). Trimming cost V 5 bases and J 1 base; bases outside gene matches: 11. The CDR3 DNA reads as TGTGCCAGCAGCAGAGGGGGAACACAGGGGAGCAATCAGCCCCAGCATTTT. Translating it yields CASSRGGTQGSNQPQHF. The full variable domain, its missing parts supplied by reference TRBV7-9 and TRBJ1-5, is DTGVSQNPRHKITKRGQNVTFRCDPISEHNRLYWYRQTLGQGPEFLTYFQNEAQLEKSRLLSDRFSAERPKGSFSTLEIQRTEQGDSAMYLCASSRGGTQGSNQPQHFGDGTRLSIL.

The chain employs TRBV19 and TRBJ2-4, with D possibly matching TRBD1 (6 bases). The CDR3 loop spans 17 amino acids. The germline gives CDR1 LNHDA, CDR2 SQIVND (reference sequence). The V end lost 0 bases, the J end lost 3 bases, and 15 bases lay between the germline ends. This chain's CDR3 is CASSIEGRGVGKNIQYF. The CDR3 nucleotides read TGTGCCAGTAGTATAGAGGGCAGGGGTGTTGGCAAAAACATTCAGTACTTC.

V gene TRBV29-1 combines with J gene TRBJ1-2; perhaps TRBD1 as D (6 bases). The CDR3 has 12 amino acids. CDR1 and CDR2 from the germline V gene are SQVTM and ANQGSEA. With 4 bases removed from V and 7 bases from J, the gap between germline ends came to 13 bases. In DNA form, the CDR3 reads TGCAGCGTTGTCGCAGGGGTTATTGGCTACACCTTC. This translates into CSVVAGVIGYTF.

V and J are TRBV18 and TRBJ2-3; TRBD1 might be the D (6 bases). Trimming pared 3 bases from V and 2 bases from J, leaving 12 bases between. The CDR3 spans 15 residues. Germline loops: CDR1 KGHSH, CDR2 LQKENI. The CDR3: CASSPLGQLTDTQYF. The CDR3 nucleotides are TGTGCCAGCTCACCTCTCGGACAGCTCACAGATACGCAGTATTTT.

The V and J genes are TRBV7-9 and TRBJ2-2, with D perhaps matching TRBD1 (6 bases). Trimming cost V 6 bases and J 2 bases, with 13 bases left between them. The germline gives CDR1 SEHNR, CDR2 FQNEAQ (reference sequence). This CDR3 region has 15 residues. In DNA form, the CDR3 reads TGTGCCAGCAGTCGTGGGACACCAAACACCGGGGAGCTGTTTTTT. This gives the protein CASSRGTPNTGELFF. Full variable domain (remainder filled in from reference TRBV7-9 and TRBJ2-2): DTGVSQNPRHKITKRGQNVTFRCDPISEHNRLYWYRQTLGQGPEFLTYFQNEAQLEKSRLLSDRFSAERPKGSFSTLEIQRTEQGDSAMYLCASSRGTPNTGELFFGEGSRLTVL.

CDR3 sequence (DNA): TGTGCCAGCAACGGAGGCAGGCATACGCAGTATTTT. Its protein product is CASNGGRHTQYF. This chain uses TRBV2 with TRBJ2-3, with D perhaps matching TRBD2 (5 bases). The germline V gene encodes CDR1 SNHLY and CDR2 FYNNEI. Trimming pared 7 bases from V and 7 bases from J, leaving 12 bases between. The CDR3 is 12 residues long. The full variable domain, its missing parts supplied by reference TRBV2 and TRBJ2-3, is EPEVTQTPSHQVTQMGQEVILRCVPISNHLYFYWYRQILGQKVEFLVSFYNNEISEKSEIFDDQFSVERPDGSNFTLKIRSTKLEDSAMYFCASNGGRHTQYFGPGTRLTVL.

This chain joins TRBV7-2 and TRBJ2-1; D is ambiguous. CDR3 length: 14 amino acids. V shed 5 bases and J shed 3 bases, with 11 bases lying between them. Germline V lookup: CDR1 SGHTA, CDR2 FQGNSA. CDR3 DNA sequence: TGTGCCAGCAGCCCTTCTAGTATCTACAATGAGCAGTTCTTC. Translating it yields CASSPSSIYNEQFF.

The CDR3 sequence is CSAEERQGDEKLFF. CDR3 sequence (DNA): TGCAGCGCCGAAGAGAGACAGGGTGATGAAAAACTGTTTTTT. The chain carries TRBV29-1 and TRBJ1-4; 7 bases match TRBD1. The CDR3 is 14 amino acids. After removal of 7 bases from V and 6 bases from J, the junction contained 11 bases not matched to a gene. The germline gives CDR1 SQVTM, CDR2 ANQGSEA.

In this sample, this clone turned up once. The chain has TRBV9 and TRBJ2-2, with D unresolved. The germline V gene encodes CDR1 SGDLS and CDR2 YYNGEE. Trimming left V 0 bases short and J 2 bases short, with 5 bases between. The CDR3 runs to 14 residues. The CDR3 DNA sequence: TGTGCCAGCAGCGTAGAACTTAACACCGGGGAGCTGTTTTTT. Translating gives CASSVELNTGELFF.

The gene calls are TRBV30 and TRBJ1-5; D possibly corresponds to TRBD1 (6 bases). V was shortened by 7 bases and J by 6 bases, with 16 bases between the two germline ends. The CDR3 length is 13 residues. Per the germline V gene, CDR1 is GTSNPN and CDR2 is SVGIG (reference sequence). In nucleotides, the CDR3 is TGTGCCTCGACGGGGGGCCCTAGTCAGCCCCAGCATTTT. It encodes CASTGGPSQPQHF.

CDR3 amino acids: CASRETSGVADTQYF. The CDR3 nucleotides read TGTGCCAGCAGAGAGACTAGCGGGGTGGCAGATACGCAGTATTTT. The chain combines TRBV2 with TRBJ2-3; 11 bases match TRBD2. This CDR3 comprises 15 residues. Per the germline V gene, CDR1 is SNHLY and CDR2 is FYNNEI. The junction had 6 bases not matched to a gene; V was cut back by 6 bases and J by 4 bases.

The chain employs TRBV3-1 (or the pseudogene TRBV3-2) and TRBJ1-2; D perhaps matches TRBD1 (6 bases). Germline V gene lookup returns CDR1 LGHDT and CDR2 YNNKEL (reference sequence). The CDR3 has 13 residues. V was cut by 5 bases and J by 8 bases, with 15 bases left in between. In DNA form, the CDR3 reads TGTGCCAGCAGCTTGCAACAGGGCCGGGGCTACACCTTC. It is translated as CASSLQQGRGYTF.

This clone appeared a few times. This chain links TRBV12-3 or TRBV12-4 with TRBJ1-1; TRBD1 agrees at 8 bases. This CDR3 spans 12 amino acids. V lost 1 base to trimming and J lost 13 bases; unmatched junction nucleotides: 5. CDR3 sequence reads: CASSLGQGRCFF. The DNA of the CDR3 is TGTGCCAGCAGTTTAGGACAGGGGAGGTGTTTCTTT.

This chain connects TRBV7-2 to TRBJ1-2, with a tentative D call TRBD1 (5 bases). V shed 5 bases and J shed 3 bases, with 16 bases lying between them. CDR3 size: 15 residues. Germline V gives CDR1 SGHTA, CDR2 FQGNSA. CDR3 residues: CASSALGGIYYGYTF. The CDR3 DNA reads as TGTGCCAGCAGCGCCTTGGGGGGTATTTACTATGGCTACACCTTC. Variable domain in full (rest from reference TRBV7-2 and TRBJ1-2): GAGVSQSPSNKVTEKGKDVELRCDPISGHTALYWYRQSLGQGLEFLIYFQGNSAPDKSGLPSDRFSAERTGGSVSTLTIQRTQQEDSAVYLCASSALGGIYYGYTFGSGTRLTVV.

The gene calls are TRBV2 and TRBJ1-5; 7 positions agree with TRBD1. The CDR3 spans 17 residues. V lost 4 bases and J lost 1; bases outside the gene matches: 10. Per the germline V gene, CDR1 is SNHLY and CDR2 is FYNNEI. CDR3 DNA sequence: TGTGCCAGCAGTGGCCTAGGCCGACAGGGAAGCAATCAGCCCCAGCATTTT. Protein sequence: CASSGLGRQGSNQPQHF.

J is TRBJ2-2 and V is TRBV5-1, with D possibly being TRBD1 (5 bases). Germline loops: CDR1 SGHRS, CDR2 YFSETQ. V lost 0 bases and J lost 5, with 14 bases in between. The CDR3 length is 16 residues. CDR3 in DNA: TGCGCCAGCAGCTTGGTTCAGGGTGGAAGGACCGGGGAGCTGTTTTTT. Its translation: CASSLVQGGRTGELFF.

This rearrangement joins TRBV10-2 to TRBJ1-3, with D unclear. The CDR3 has 15 amino acids. V lost 2 bases, J lost 2 bases, and 10 bases lay in between. Germline V gives CDR1 WSHSY, CDR2 SAAADI. CDR3: CASSEVTTTGNTIYF. The CDR3 DNA reads as TGCGCCAGCAGTGAGGTAACGACAACTGGAAACACCATATATTTT.

The chain employs TRBV18 and TRBJ1-6, with 7 bases that match TRBD1. The ends lost 6 bases at V and 8 bases at J; junction bases unmatched: 10. Germline CDR1 reads KGHSH; CDR2 reads LQKENI. The CDR3 totals 15 residues. The CDR3 loop is CASSLITGEDSPLHF. In DNA form, the CDR3 reads TGTGCCAGCTCTCTGATAACAGGGGAGGATTCACCCCTCCACTTT.

J is TRBJ1-2 and V is TRBV19; D is undetermined. The CDR3 is 11 amino acids. Per germline, CDR1 LNHDA and CDR2 SQIVND (reference sequence). CDR3 nucleotide sequence: TGTGCGACAACAGTTTACTATGGCTACACCTTC. It specifies CATTVYYGYTF.

The chain couples TRBV9 to TRBJ2-5; D uncertain. Germline lookup yields CDR1 SGDLS and CDR2 YYNGEE. V was pared by 0 bases and J by 7 bases, with 4 bases between. CDR3 size: 11 residues. CDR3 DNA sequence: TGTGCCAGCAGCGTAGAGAGGACCCAGTACTTC. Translation gives CASSVERTQYF.

This sequence joins TRBV15 and TRBJ1-1, with 8 bases aligning to TRBD1. CDR1 and CDR2 from the germline V gene are LNHNV and YYDKDF (reference sequence). V gave up 8 bases and J gave up 4 bases; unmatched junction bases: 9. This CDR3 spans 14 amino acids. The CDR3 loop reads CATQRRGQGTEAFF. Here the CDR3 DNA reads TGTGCCACCCAACGCAGGGGGCAGGGCACTGAAGCTTTCTTT.

This clone was seen once. The J gene is TRBJ2-3, the V gene TRBV6-5; 14 bases agree with TRBD2. Trimming at V came to 3 bases and at J to 6 bases, leaving 2 bases not matched to a gene. The CDR3 is 15 residues long. The germline gives CDR1 MNHEY, CDR2 SVGAGI. The CDR3 protein is CASSYRLAGGDTQYF. The CDR3 coding sequence is TGTGCCAGCAGTTATAGACTAGCGGGGGGGGATACGCAGTATTTT.

A single count supports this clone. This chain uses TRBV5-4 with TRBJ2-5, with 8 positions matching TRBD2. With V trimmed by 4 bases and J by 5 bases, 7 bases remained unmatched. The CDR3 consists of 14 residues. Germline V gene data show CDR1 as SGHNT and CDR2 as YYREEE (reference sequence). This CDR3 is CASSNIGLAETQYF. CDR3 in DNA: TGTGCCAGCAGCAACATTGGACTAGCTGAGACCCAGTACTTC.

The genes are TRBV4-1 and TRBJ2-2; 10 bases are shared with TRBD2. The CDR3 covers 17 residues. CDR1 and CDR2 (germline): MGHRA, YSYEKL. J was trimmed by 6 bases and V by 1 base; bases with no gene match: 8. The CDR3 spells CASSQGTAGGLPGELFF. The CDR3 DNA sequence: TGCGCCAGCAGCCAAGGGACAGCGGGGGGGTTGCCCGGGGAGCTGTTTTTT.

The rearrangement joins TRBV20-1 to TRBJ1-1, with a weak D call TRBD1 (5 bases). With 3 bases removed from V and 0 bases from J, the gap between germline ends came to 11 bases. In germline, CDR1 is DFQATT, CDR2 SNEGSKA (reference sequence). The CDR3 runs 14 residues. The CDR3 reads CSASDRTMNTEAFF. The CDR3 DNA sequence: TGCAGTGCTAGTGACAGAACTATGAACACTGAAGCTTTCTTT.

V and J are TRBV5-5 and TRBJ1-1; TRBD1 matches at 7 bases. This CDR3 is 13 amino acids long. The V gene end was trimmed by 4 bases and the J gene end by 11 bases; junction bases not matched to a gene: 11. Germline V gives CDR1 SGHKS, CDR2 YYEKEE (reference sequence). The CDR3: CASSNPDRAYAFF. In DNA, the CDR3 is TGTGCCAGCAGCAACCCCGACAGGGCATATGCTTTCTTT. Full variable domain (remainder filled in from reference TRBV5-5 and TRBJ1-1): DAGVTQSPTHLIKTRGQQVTLRCSPISGHKSVSWYQQVLGQGPQFIFQYYEKEERGRGNFPDRFSARQFPNYSSELNVNALLLGDSALYLCASSNPDRAYAFFGQGTRLTVV.

This clone occurred once. The J gene is TRBJ2-1, the V gene TRBV2; 7 nucleotides align to TRBD2. The CDR3 is 14 amino acids. Per germline, CDR1 SNHLY and CDR2 FYNNEI. V lost 8 bases, J lost 3 bases, and 7 bases stayed unmatched. The CDR3 nucleotides read TGTGCCAGCCTCCAGCGGGGCGTCTACAATGAGCAGTTCTTC. It translates to CASLQRGVYNEQFF.

V and J are TRBV7-8 and TRBJ2-3; TRBD1 aligns across 10 bases. Germline-derived CDR1 and CDR2 are SGHVS and FQNEAQ. V lost 6 bases, J lost 1 base, and 10 bases stayed unmatched. This CDR3 has 17 amino acids. CDR3 sequence reads: CASSLTAGTGGTDTQYF. The CDR3 DNA reads as TGTGCCAGCAGTTTAACAGCCGGGACAGGGGGCACAGATACGCAGTATTTT.

The J gene is TRBJ2-3, the V gene TRBV6-5, with 9 bases matching TRBD1. J was trimmed by 3 bases and V by 10 bases; bases with no gene match: 8. The CDR3 has 14 residues. Germline CDR1 is MNHEY and CDR2 is SVGAGI. CDR3 in DNA: TGTGCCACCGGTTTGGGACAGGGAACAGATACGCAGTATTTT. It yields the protein CATGLGQGTDTQYF.

The chain is built from TRBV14 and TRBJ1-2, with D perhaps TRBD1 (5 bases). This CDR3 has 14 residues. The germline gives CDR1 SGHDN, CDR2 FVKESK. Deletions cut 4 bases from V and 4 bases from J, with 13 bases between. The CDR3 protein is CASSRRQSSYGYTF. CDR3 in DNA: TGTGCCAGCAGCCGCAGACAGTCCTCCTATGGCTACACCTTC.

The V call is TRBV6-5, the J call TRBJ2-5; 9 positions match TRBD1. There are 15 residues in the CDR3. CDR1 MNHEY and CDR2 SVGAGI come from the germline V gene. Trimming removed 6 bases from V and 4 bases from J; junction bases left unmatched: 9. The chain's CDR3 is CASRITTGGVETQYF. CDR3 in DNA: TGTGCCAGCAGAATAACAACAGGGGGCGTAGAGACCCAGTACTTC.

The chain uses TRBV5-1 and TRBJ1-1; TRBD1 might be the D (5 bases). V lost 6 bases to trimming and J lost 0 bases, with 9 bases between them. CDR3 size: 13 residues. The V gene's germline CDR1 is SGHRS and CDR2 YFSETQ. The DNA of the CDR3 is TGCGCCAGCATGACAGAGATGAACACTGAAGCTTTCTTT. This gives the protein CASMTEMNTEAFF.